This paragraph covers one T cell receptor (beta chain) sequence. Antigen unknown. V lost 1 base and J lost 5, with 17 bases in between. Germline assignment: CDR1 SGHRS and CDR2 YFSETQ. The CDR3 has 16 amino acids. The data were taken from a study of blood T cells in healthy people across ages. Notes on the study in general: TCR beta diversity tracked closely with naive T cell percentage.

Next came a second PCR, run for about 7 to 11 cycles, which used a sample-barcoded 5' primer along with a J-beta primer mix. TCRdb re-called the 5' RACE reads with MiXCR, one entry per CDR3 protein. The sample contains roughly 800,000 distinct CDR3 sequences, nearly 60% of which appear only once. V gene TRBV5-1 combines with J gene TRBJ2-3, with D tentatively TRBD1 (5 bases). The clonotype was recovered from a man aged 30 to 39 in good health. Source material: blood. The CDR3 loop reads CASSLSSGAGVDTQYF. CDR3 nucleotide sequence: TGCGCCAGCAGCTTGTCTAGTGGGGCAGGCGTAGATACGCAGTATTTT.